This T cell receptor (beta chain) stems from a study of shared clonotypes between healthy human individuals. Background on the study: Donor composition was a couple of women and three men, aged 18 to 49. General study points: Memory subsets generally showed lower estimated richness than naive subsets.

The protocol was immunoSEQ multiplex PCR, while the TCRdb copy is restricted to in-frame clones and leaves out a portion. Of 200,000 to 250,000 clones listed, 65% are singletons. The ends were cut back, 4 bases at V and 4 bases at J, with 9 bases in the middle. The CDR3 totals 12 residues. CDR1 is SGHRS and CDR2 is YFSETQ in the germline V gene. About this clone itself: What it binds is unknown.

What was sequenced was memory CD4+ T cells sorted from blood. Noted subset: CD45RA-negative fraction. The source of this sequence is a young man in good health. The chain has TRBV5-1 and TRBJ2-7; the D gene is possibly TRBD1 (6 bases). This chain's CDR3 is CASSVDSYEQYF. CDR3 bases: TGCGCCAGCAGCGTGGACAGTTACGAGCAGTACTTC.